The text below deals with one T cell receptor (beta chain). The antigen remains unidentified. TCR templates, 80,000 to 100,000 per sample, were assayed. Libraries were prepared by immunoSEQ multiplex PCR; TCRdb keeps only in-frame clonotypes and omits some of them. This table holds over 65,000 clones, 95% found once. The sample originates from a study of siplizumab effects on memory and regulatory T cells. Findings and caveats of the study: Siplizumab brought about a significant reduction in alloreactive sequences traceable to unstimulated CD4+ memory cells. Apparently key alloresponse contributors, naive T cells also seemed more diverse than memory cells. Whether proliferating Tregs in siplizumab cultures suppress was not functionally confirmed.

This receptor was taken from a human donor in good health. Source material: CD8+ T cells sorted from blood.

The CDR3 coding sequence is TGTGCCAGCAGTACGATCGGGACTAGCGGGAGCACAGATACGCAGTATTTT. Residues: CASSTIGTSGSTDTQYF. The genes are TRBV27 and TRBJ2-3; 12 bases align to TRBD2. Germline loops: CDR1 MNHEY, CDR2 SMNVEV (reference sequence). With 5 bases clipped from V and 0 bases from J, the junction kept 6 bases outside the gene matches. This CDR3 contains 17 residues.